The following is a T cell receptor (beta chain) sequence with its context. This entry is derived from a study of identical twins. This CDR3 contains 13 residues. Unmatched junction bases numbered 8, after V lost 9 bases and J lost 8 bases. The germline CDR1 and CDR2 sequences are LGHNT and FRNRAP. TCRdb re-called the 5' RACE reads through MiXCR, storing one row per CDR3 protein. The sample shows roughly 540,000 distinct CDR3 sequences, 20% to 25% of them seen only once. A further study also used this sample, focusing on T cells expressing NK-cell markers.

The specimen was CD4+ T cells sorted from blood. This receptor was identified in a woman aged 18-35 years in good health. The V gene is TRBV12-5, the J gene TRBJ2-1; 9 bases match TRBD2. CDR3 protein: CASARSGGHEQFF. The CDR3 DNA sequence: TGTGCTAGCGCCCGGAGCGGGGGGCATGAGCAGTTCTTC.